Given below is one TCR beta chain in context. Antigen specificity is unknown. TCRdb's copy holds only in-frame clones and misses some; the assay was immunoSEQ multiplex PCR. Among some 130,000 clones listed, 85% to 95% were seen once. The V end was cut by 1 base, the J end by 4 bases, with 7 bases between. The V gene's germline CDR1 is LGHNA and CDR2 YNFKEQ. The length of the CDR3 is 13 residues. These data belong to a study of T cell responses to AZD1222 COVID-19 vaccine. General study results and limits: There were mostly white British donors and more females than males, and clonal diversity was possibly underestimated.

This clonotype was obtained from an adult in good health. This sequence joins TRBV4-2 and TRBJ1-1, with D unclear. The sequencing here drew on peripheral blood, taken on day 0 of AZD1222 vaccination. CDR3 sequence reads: CASSQVEGTEAFF. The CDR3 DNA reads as TGTGCCAGCAGCCAAGTGGAGGGCACTGAAGCTTTCTTT.